This T cell receptor beta chain was sequenced during a study of beta chain features in type 1 diabetes. Points from the study as a whole: Shortening that was moderate but significant affected the TCRB CDR3s of Type 1 diabetes patients in all four CD4+ subsets.

The investigators reverse transcribed all of the isolated RNA, so they sequenced expressed TCRB transcripts. Clones were sequenced by immunoSEQ multiplex PCR, and TCRdb holds only the in-frame ones, with some missing. The table includes approximately 250,000 clones, 11% detected once. Based on CD45RO/CCR7/CD25/CD127/CD95/CD27, CD4+ regulatory, stem cell-like memory, naive and central memory cells were sorted. The CDR3 sequence is 15 residues long. V was shortened by 5 bases and J by 5 bases, with 18 bases between the two germline ends. Germline V gene sequence: CDR1 SEHNR, CDR2 FQNEAQ (reference sequence). Comment on this clone: Its antigen remains unidentified.

The source of this sequence is a man aged 25 to 40 with type 1 diabetes. The rearrangement links TRBV7-9 to TRBJ2-5; D possibly corresponds to TRBD2 (6 bases). The sequenced material came from naive CD4+ T cells from blood. CDR3 residues: CASSPRKAGVETQYF. The CDR3 DNA follows: TGTGCCAGCAGCCCCCGGAAAGCGGGTGTGGAGACCCAGTACTTC.